This entry concerns a single T cell receptor (beta chain). The antigen remains undetermined. The germline CDR1 and CDR2 sequences are SGHVS and FNYEAQ. CDR3 size: 12 residues. Trimming pared 5 bases from V and 2 bases from J, leaving 5 bases between. The sample originates from a study of T cells in localized non-small cell lung cancer. Overall study results and limits: Clonality of T cells reached its maximum in uninvolved adjacent lung, surpassing tumor. A median of approximately 50 clones ranked among the top 100 in tumor appeared in adjacent lung. Blood T cell density predicted longer survival; adjacent-lung clonality, shorter.

TCRdb's table, derived via immunoSEQ multiplex PCR, lists solely in-frame clones and lacks some. Counted here are around 92,000 clones, roughly 93% occurring once; the ten biggest clones make up about 4%. The TCR sequence derives from a woman aged 35 to 70 with stage II squamous cell lung carcinoma. The rearrangement uses TRBV7-6 and TRBJ2-3; D is unresolved. Sequencing was performed on PBMCs, taken before any cancer treatment. In DNA, the CDR3 is TGTGCCAGCAGCACCCACACAGATACGCAGTATTTT. The encoded protein is CASSTHTDTQYF. Full variable domain (remainder filled in from reference TRBV7-6 and TRBJ2-3): GAGVSQSPRYKVTKRGQDVALRCDPISGHVSLYWYRQALGQGPEFLTYFNYEAQQDKSGLPNDRFSAERPEGSISTLTIQRTEQRDSAMYRCASSTHTDTQYFGPGTRLTVL.